This record concerns one T cell receptor beta chain sequence. What antigen it recognizes has not been identified. Base qualities are not at hand, and no much larger clone is one base apart. The data were obtained in a study of blood T cell repertoires in COVID-19 (dated by TCRdb to between 2020 and 2021). Concerning the study at large: Collaborator samples came from the United States, Italy and Spain and covered acute and convalescent phases of COVID-19. The prospective study material was composed of cDNA or gDNA derived from T cells, B-cell-depleted T cells, or PBMCs. Deeply sampled blood TCRbeta repertoires from subjects exposed to, actively infected with, or recovered from COVID-19 were included in the dataset. The repertoires were made available in a free public database intended to serve as a resource for research on the immune response to SARS-CoV-2. The samples were drawn from the first 160 participants of the ongoing ImmuneRACE study and from 1,254 subjects provided by 6 global collaborators. The sample metadata nearly always contained a de-identified subject ID, COVID-19 status, age in years and sex. Where available, HLA class I and class II types were taken from metadata supplied by the sample provider and were not determined by assay-based typing. Study-wide conclusions, independent of this receptor: The amount of clinical and demographic metadata varied by source and participant and was provided uncurated.

The immunoSEQ Assay, a bias-controlled multiplex PCR, was used to amplify TCRbeta CDR3 regions from genomic DNA. In the authors' own workflow: Nucleated cell counts per sample were estimated from amplification of reference gene primers within the assay. To quantify the absolute abundance of each unique TCRbeta CDR3 rearrangement, sequence reads were collapsed and filtered. For each sample, productive Simpson clonality was calculated as the square root of Simpson's diversity index over productive rearrangements. This is the immuneACCESS table as TCRdb keeps it, with only in-frame sequences that have V and J called. A part of the clones is gone; compared with another copy, unresolved V genes explain less than half, and the rest is unexplained. That table gives V, J and clone size, and the DNA gave D and trimming. The sample yields about 49,000 clones; around 83% were counted once. The ten largest clones represent under 6% of the sample.

The collaborating institutions used their own protocols to collect whole blood in K2EDTA tubes. For TCRbeta analysis, collaborators shipped samples in one of three forms: frozen whole blood, isolated PBMCs, or DNA extracted from either of those sample types. The germline V gene (reference sequence) yields LGHDT for CDR1 and YNNKEL for CDR2. The CDR3 holds 16 amino acids from the cysteine to the phenylalanine. The entry retains the CDR3 DNA only, 48 bases that are in frame from base 1. The germline ends are 18 bases apart after V is trimmed by 2 bases and J by 7 bases. The receptor comes from a man aged 35 to 55 with active COVID-19. Sequencing used peripheral blood. The chain employs TRBV3-1 (or the pseudogene TRBV3-2) and TRBJ2-1; D gene: possibly TRBD2, on 6 matching bases. The nucleotide sequence is TGTGCCAGCAGCCAACCCTTCCGGACTAAGTTAAATGAGCAGTTCTTC. It is translated as CASSQPFRTKLNEQFF.